This T cell receptor beta chain is from a study of T cells in Graves' hyperthyroidism and ophthalmopathy (dated by TCRdb to between 2019 and 2020). About the study as a whole: Peripheral blood was sampled at the time of initial diagnosis, prior to any treatment. After blood sampling, hyperthyroidism patients were treated with methimazole at a starting dose of 30 mg daily, and ophthalmopathy patients were treated with high-dose intravenous methylprednisolone. The paper describes TCR Vbeta CDR3 sequencing of 120 to 150 peripheral blood samples, made up of about 41 ophthalmopathy patients, around 73 hyperthyroidism patients and around 17 progressor patients. Whether ophthalmopathy could be predicted prospectively was tested in an independent validation cohort made up of 18 to 20 hyperthyroidism patients plus 17 patients who later progressed to ophthalmopathy. A discovery cohort of fewer than 110 patients, about 44 with Graves' ophthalmopathy and about 58 with stable Graves' hyperthyroidism, was used to find distinguishing TCR V-J signatures. For training and testing, the 80 to 100 patients in the discovery cohort were randomly divided in a 7:3 ratio. Thyroid tissue and blood T-cell repertoires from several Graves' hyperthyroidism patients were also compared in the study. The full study reports these points: Sample size was not statistically predetermined, and investigators were not blinded to group allocation. A 13 V-J signature model separated ophthalmopathy from stable hyperthyroidism, with around 88% sensitivity and just under 84% specificity in cross-validation and 80%/75% in testing. During validation, the model predicted progression to ophthalmopathy a median of around 6 months ahead of onset, with around 71% sensitivity and less than 85% specificity. Blood samples also contained most of the expanded thyroid clonotypes (frequency above 0.001), which suggests that blood repertoires may reflect thyroid immune responses.

This clonotype was observed many times. Its antigen remains unidentified. Base qualities are missing; no much larger clone stands one base away. Amplification of TCR beta CDR3 regions was carried out from RNA transcripts. For the first round of RT-PCR on the TCR CDR3, the HTBI primer set was used together with the Qiagen OneStep RT-PCR kit. Libraries were constructed in a second round of multiplex PCR, after which size selection and purification were carried out. Paired-end sequencing of the libraries was performed with 100 bp reads on an Illumina HiSeq2000. The authors' pipeline ran thus. SOAPnuke was used to process the raw data, throwing out any read that contained adapters or uncalled bases, had a mean Phred below 15, or lacked an exact constant-primer or identifier match. High-quality paired reads were merged with COPE v1.2.5, and unique nucleotide sequences were defined as clonotypes. MiTCR v1.1 was used to align the clonotypes against IMGT TRBV, TRBD and TRBJ reference segments. Analysis was restricted to V-J combinations with a frequency above 0.0001, which covered about 99% of repertoires. The TCS score was defined as the ratio of F50 (clonal expansion) to E x V (chaos), calculated using BLOSUM62-based TCRdist between CDR3 peptides within each V-J. Welch's t-statistics and random forest reduced fewer than 550 V-J features to fewer than 15, which were used in a naive Bayes classifier (R e1071). TCRdb reprocessed the public reads (quality trimming at Q25 with fastp, clone calling with MiXCR) and kept in-frame beta chains. Here each entry gathers all rows of one CDR3 protein and keeps the most common genes and DNA. TCRdb's processing, not the authors', yielded these V and J calls. The sample table lists some 510,000 distinct CDR3 sequences, around 21% of them with a count of one. About 30% of the sample is taken by the ten largest.

Stable Graves' hyperthyroidism was defined as no progression to ophthalmopathy during 18 months of follow-up. Hyperthyroidism patients were newly diagnosed, with disease duration under 2 months, and aged 18 to 65 years. Patients with uncontrolled infections, other autoimmune diseases, pregnancy or lactation were excluded. Diagnoses were based on clinical symptoms, serum thyroxine and TRAb, thyroid ultrasound and orbital computed tomography. Ficoll-Paque density gradient centrifugation was used to isolate PBMCs from about 9 ml of fresh peripheral blood. Total RNA was extracted with Trizol reagent, and quality was checked on an Agilent 2100 Bioanalyzer. In the germline V gene, CDR1 corresponds to SNHLY and CDR2 to FYNNEI. V is trimmed back by 4 bases and J by 3 bases, and the junction contains 5 bases that no gene match accounts for. The CDR3 measures 14 amino acids from cysteine to phenylalanine. The only DNA kept is the CDR3, 42 bases in frame from the first base.

Recombination linked TRBV2 to TRBJ2-5; 7 middle bases align to TRBD1. This sequence originates from a man aged 18 to 30 with Graves' hyperthyroidism. Sequencing input: blood. The DNA is as follows: TGTGCCAGCAGTGCCATTACAGGGGAAGAGACCCAGTACTTC. It specifies CASSAITGEETQYF.